Below, 5 T cell receptor beta chains from the same sample are listed, as sequenced in a study of blood T cell repertoires in COVID-19. Clones were read by immunoSEQ multiplex PCR, and TCRdb kept only the in-frame ones, dropping some. The table has tens of thousands of clones, 60% to 85% seen once; the top ten hold around 49%. Sample: peripheral blood. These receptors were taken from a human donor in a cohort sampled during active COVID-19.

V usage is TRBV28 and J usage is TRBJ2-4, with 7 bases aligning to TRBD2. The CDR3 is 17 amino acids. Germline CDR1 is MDHEN and CDR2 is SYDVKM. V dropped 1 base and J dropped 0; count of bases not matched to a gene: 6. The CDR3 DNA is TGTGCCAGCAGTTTATCTGGGGGAGGGGTAGCCAAAAACATTCAGTACTTC. Its translation: CASSLSGGGVAKNIQYF.

This chain joins TRBV4-1 and TRBJ2-2; no definite D call. Germline V gene lookup returns CDR1 MGHRA and CDR2 YSYEKL. The CDR3 length is 14 residues. V lost 3 bases and J lost 8, with 13 bases in between. CDR3 nucleotide sequence: TGCGCCAGCAGCCAGAAAGACTTACCTGGGGAGCTGTTTTTT. It translates to CASSQKDLPGELFF.

This clone was detected once. The rearrangement joins TRBV18 to TRBJ1-2, with D perhaps matching TRBD1 (6 bases). V lost 5 bases to trimming and J lost 4 bases, with 11 bases between them. From germline, CDR1 is KGHSH and CDR2 LQKENI. The CDR3 loop spans 13 amino acids. CDR3 sequence reads: CASSTGQLYGYTF. The CDR3, as DNA: TGTGCCAGCTCAACCGGACAGCTCTATGGCTACACCTTC.

The rearrangement joins TRBV7-2 to TRBJ2-1, with a weak D call TRBD2 (6 bases). The CDR3 consists of 13 residues. Germline lookup yields CDR1 SGHTA and CDR2 FQGNSA. With 1 base removed from V and 9 bases from J, the gap between germline ends came to 10 bases. CDR3 region: CASSLELAFEQFF. CDR3 nucleotide sequence: TGTGCCAGCAGCTTAGAACTAGCTTTTGAGCAGTTCTTC.

On this clone itself: The sample holds other DNA sequences that translate to the same CDR3. This chain links TRBV5-1 with TRBJ2-3, with a weak D call TRBD2 (5 bases). Trimming pared 0 bases from V and 4 bases from J, leaving 9 bases between. Germline assignment: CDR1 SGHRS and CDR2 YFSETQ. The CDR3 is 14 residues long. The CDR3 sequence: CASSLGRAPDTQYF. The CDR3 DNA reads TGCGCCAGCAGCTTGGGGCGGGCTCCAGATACGCAGTATTTT.